This entry lists 28 T cell receptor beta chains sequenced from one sample in a study of prognosis after radiotherapy for stage I lung cancer. Multiplex PCR in two rounds served to amplify TCR beta CDR3 from genomic DNA. During first-round PCR, primers specific to each TRBV and TRBJ gene were used. One entry per CDR3 protein results from TCRdb running MiXCR on the multiplex PCR reads. The sample lists about 16,000 distinct CDR3 sequences, roughly 31% occurring once. Sample: PBMCs, taken before or after stereotactic body radiation therapy (not recorded which). These receptors were taken from a donor older than 45 with non-small cell lung cancer.

This clonotype is classed as medium-sized. This chain connects TRBV28 to TRBJ1-6; D is undetermined. This CDR3 spans 14 amino acids. The V end lost 3 bases, the J end lost 0 bases, and 3 bases lay between the germline ends. Germline V gene data show CDR1 as MDHEN and CDR2 as SYDVKM. As DNA, the CDR3 is TGTGCCAGCAGTTTCGTCTCCTATAATTCACCCCTCCACTTT. Translation gives CASSFVSYNSPLHF.

Many counts were recorded for this clonotype. An end of the junction differs from the germline gene, which may be a read error. This sequence joins TRBV20-1 and TRBJ1-1, with 7 bases that match TRBD1. CDR1 and CDR2 (germline): DFQATT, SNEGSKA (reference sequence). This CDR3 has 12 amino acids. CDR3 sequence reads: CRGTDMNTEAFF. The CDR3 DNA is TGCAGGGGGACAGACATGAATACTGAAGCTTTCTTT.

In this sample, this clonotype turned up once. A far more abundant clone sits one base away, making this likely a read error. The chain carries TRBV6-2 or TRBV6-3 and TRBJ2-1; no definite D call. This CDR3 spans 14 amino acids. The germline V gene encodes CDR1 MNHEY and CDR2 SVGEGT. The CDR3 DNA follows: TGTGCCAGCAGTTACGGGTTCGTCTACAATGAGCGGTTCTTC. Translation: CASSYGFVYNERFF.

This clonotype was detected ten times or more. DNA of the CDR3: TGTGCCAGTAGTAAGGTCAGGGACTCTGGGGCCAACGTCCTGACTTTC. Amino acids: CASSKVRDSGANVLTF. The gene calls are TRBV19 and TRBJ2-6; weak D call: TRBD1 (5 bases). Germline V gives CDR1 LNHDA, CDR2 SQIVND (reference sequence). This CDR3 has 16 amino acids. V lost 4 bases to trimming and J lost 0 bases, with 10 bases between them.

This clonotype was recorded at least ten times. A read error may explain this, as a much larger clone is one base away. The chain is built from TRBV19 and TRBJ1-5, with D uncertain. CDR1 is LNHDA and CDR2 is SQIVND in the germline V gene (reference sequence). The CDR3 loop spans 13 amino acids. The chain's CDR3 is CASSIQRNQPRHF. The CDR3 DNA is TGTGCCAGTAGTATCCAACGGAATCAGCCCCGGCATTTT. The variable domain in full, completed from reference TRBV19 and TRBJ1-5, reads DGGITQSPKYLFRKEGQNVTLSCEQNLNHDAMYWYRQDPGQGLRLIYYSQIVNDFQKGDIAEGYSVSREKKESFPLTVTSAQKNPTAFYLCASSIQRNQPRHFGDGTRLSIL.

A single count supports this clonotype. Relative to the germline gene, one junction end is altered; a read error may explain this. V and J are TRBV30 and TRBJ2-5, with D tentatively TRBD2 (6 bases). The length of the CDR3 is 17 residues. The germline CDR1 and CDR2 sequences are GTSNPN and SVGIG (reference sequence). DNA of the CDR3: TGTGCATGGAGTGTACTGTCTATCGGGAGTTATCGAGAGACCCAGTACTTC. The encoded protein is CAWSVLSIGSYRETQYF.

This clonotype was seen repeatedly, ten times or more. The chain employs TRBV7-2 and TRBJ2-7, with TRBD1 as a possible D gene (6 bases). The length of the CDR3 is 14 residues. Germline V gives CDR1 SGHTA, CDR2 FQGNSA. V dropped 6 bases and J dropped 6 bases, with 18 bases sitting between them. The CDR3 region is CASRSPGQRSEQYF. The CDR3, as DNA: TGTGCCAGCAGATCACCGGGACAAAGGTCCGAGCAGTACTTC.

In its sample, this clonotype ranks as medium-sized (0.01 to 0.1%). The rearrangement joins TRBV6-1 to TRBJ2-3; 8 bases are shared with TRBD2. J lost 0 bases, V lost 5 bases, and 4 bases had no gene match. Germline V gene data show CDR1 as MNHNS and CDR2 as SASEGT. This CDR3 has 15 amino acids. This CDR3 reads CASSPSSGSTDTQYF. In nucleotides, the CDR3 is TGTGCCAGCAGTCCCTCTAGCGGGAGCACAGATACGCAGTATTTT.

Concerning this clonotype: A read error likely explains this, since a far larger clone differs by one base. No conserved phenylalanine or tryptophan ends this CDR3, so it is likely a read error. CDR3 nucleotide sequence: TGTGCCAGCAGACGTCTCCTAGTGGCGGCTAGCTCCTACAATGAGCAGTTCGTC. It specifies CASRRLLVAASSYNEQFV. The V and J genes are TRBV6-6 and TRBJ2-1; D unclear. The CDR3 has 18 residues. V lost 6 bases and J 0 bases, leaving 21 bases between the germline ends. Germline V gene data show CDR1 as MNHNY and CDR2 as SVGAGI (reference sequence).

The rearrangement links TRBV28 to TRBJ2-1; no reliable D call. CDR1 and CDR2 from the germline V gene are MDHEN and SYDVKM. The CDR3 sequence is 14 residues long. The ends were cut back, 6 bases at V and 6 bases at J, with 15 bases in the middle. CDR3 protein: CASRIFDGTNEQFF. CDR3 nucleotides: TGTGCCAGCAGGATCTTCGACGGTACCAATGAGCAGTTCTTC. Combining the CDR3 with reference TRBV28 and TRBJ2-1 gives the whole variable domain DVKVTQSSRYLVKRTGEKVFLECVQDMDHENMFWYRQDPGLGLRLIYFSYDVKMKEKGDIPEGYSVSREKKERFSLILESASTNQTSMYLCASRIFDGTNEQFFGPGTRLTVL.

A note on this clonotype: One base away lies a much larger clone, so this may be a sequencing read error. The CDR3 spells CAISRAGFGNEQFF. The DNA for the CDR3 is TGTGCCATCAGCAGAGCGGGATTTGGTAATGAGCAGTTCTTC. J is TRBJ2-1 and V is TRBV10-3; 7 positions agree with TRBD2. The germline V gene encodes CDR1 ENHRY and CDR2 SYGVKD. V lost 6 bases to trimming and J lost 7 bases; unmatched junction nucleotides: 9. CDR3 size: 14 residues.

Concerning this clonotype itself: The junction and the germline gene differ at one end; a read error may be behind it. V gene TRBV6-1 combines with J gene TRBJ1-5, with 8 bases identical to TRBD1. The CDR3 runs to 16 residues. Germline CDR1 and CDR2: MNHNS and SASEGT. In nucleotides, the CDR3 is TGTGCCAGCAGGGAACCCGGCAGGGGGCTTCATCAGCCCAAGAATTTT. This encodes CASREPGRGLHQPKNF.

This clonotype occurred many times. The genes are TRBV7-9 and TRBJ2-5, with D unclear. This CDR3 contains 12 residues. The germline V gene encodes CDR1 SEHNR and CDR2 FQNEAQ (reference sequence). V gave up 1 base and J gave up 4 bases, with 4 bases separating them. The CDR3: CASSLVSETQYF. CDR3 bases: TGTGCCAGCAGCTTAGTCTCAGAGACCCAGTACTTC.

Note on this clonotype: It may be a read error: a sequence one base away is much more abundant. The rearrangement links TRBV19 to TRBJ2-5, with D possibly TRBD2 on 5 matching bases. Germline V lookup: CDR1 LNHDA, CDR2 SQIVND (reference sequence). The CDR3 consists of 15 residues. Trimming cost V 3 bases and J 0 bases, with 11 bases left between them. This CDR3 is CASSISGWDQETQYF. CDR3 bases: TGTGCCAGTAGTATTTCGGGATGGGACCAAGAGACCCAGTACTTC.

This clonotype is labeled as medium-sized (0.01 to 0.1%). The chain employs TRBV11-2 and TRBJ1-2; D is perhaps TRBD1 (5 bases). Germline assignment: CDR1 SGHAT and CDR2 FQNNGV. Trimming shortened V by 1 base and J by 7 bases, and 10 bases separated the two germline ends. The CDR3 totals 13 residues. The CDR3 reads CASSLAQGLGYTF. The CDR3 DNA follows: TGTGCCAGCAGCTTAGCTCAGGGACTTGGCTACACCTTC.

This clonotype was counted ten times or more. This sequence joins TRBV9 and TRBJ1-1; the D is unclear. This CDR3 is built from 15 residues. CDR1 is SGDLS and CDR2 is YYNGEE in the germline V gene. V was shortened by 3 bases and J by 0 bases, with 12 bases between the two germline ends. CDR3 nucleotides: TGTGCCAGCAGCGCGTACCAGGATTTGAACACTGAAGCTTTCTTT. Amino acid sequence: CASSAYQDLNTEAFF.

This chain joins TRBV7-2 and TRBJ2-1; 7 bases are a match to TRBD2. Germline CDR1 and CDR2: SGHTA and FQGNSA. V dropped 7 bases and J dropped 5; count of bases not matched to a gene: 11. The CDR3 loop spans 15 amino acids. This chain's CDR3 is CASNRGPAGNNEQFF. CDR3 in DNA: TGTGCCAGCAACCGAGGACCAGCGGGAAACAATGAGCAGTTCTTC.

The rearrangement links TRBV6-1 to TRBJ2-7; D might be TRBD1 (6 bases). Trimming took 1 base from V and 5 from J, leaving 18 bases between them. Per the germline V gene, CDR1 is MNHNS and CDR2 is SASEGT. The CDR3 consists of 16 residues. The CDR3 sequence: CASSEEGVDSGDEQYF. CDR3 DNA: TGTGCCAGCAGTGAAGAAGGTGTGGACAGTGGAGACGAGCAGTACTTC.

With respect to this clonotype: A much larger clone is a single base away; this may be a read error. The CDR3 does not close with the conserved phenylalanine or tryptophan, likely indicating a read error. The V and J genes are TRBV6-2 or TRBV6-3 and TRBJ2-5; 7 nucleotides agree with TRBD1. CDR1 MNHEY and CDR2 SVGEGT come from the germline V gene. V lost 7 bases to trimming and J lost 5 bases; unmatched junction nucleotides: 7. CDR3 length: 13 amino acids. The CDR3 spells CASTRDSMETQYY. The CDR3 region has the DNA TGTGCCAGCACTAGGGACAGCATGGAGACCCAGTACTAC.

Comment on this clonotype: A far larger clone is only one base removed, so a read error is likely. This rearrangement joins TRBV7-2 to TRBJ2-5, with 15 bases fitting TRBD2. V lost 0 bases and J lost 12; bases outside the gene matches: 5. CDR1 SGHTA and CDR2 FQGNSA come from the germline V gene. This CDR3 has 15 amino acids. Written as DNA, the CDR3 is TGTGCCAGCAGCTTAGCTGGACTAGCGGGAGGGGAAGAGTACTTC. As protein: CASSLAGLAGGEEYF.

This clonotype was detected ten times or more. The chain carries TRBV2 and TRBJ2-1; 7 bases line up with TRBD2. The CDR3 runs 14 residues. Trimming took 6 bases from V and 1 from J; bases not matched to a gene: 3. The germline gives CDR1 SNHLY, CDR2 FYNNEI. The CDR3 sequence: CASSRLASYNEQFF. The CDR3 bases are TGTGCCAGCAGCCGACTAGCATCCTACAATGAGCAGTTCTTC.

Notes on this clonotype: This likely stems from a read error, as it lies one base from a far larger clone. The chain combines TRBV28 with TRBJ2-1; D possibly matches TRBD1 or TRBD2 (5 bases each). Trimming removed 5 bases at V and 13 bases at J, with 33 bases between. CDR1 and CDR2 (germline): MDHEN, SYDVKM. The CDR3 runs 18 residues. For the CDR3, the DNA is TGTGCCAGCAGTCCTAACCCAAGCCTCCAGGGAGTAGAGGAGACCCAGTTCTTC. Its protein product is CASSPNPSLQGVEETQFF.

This clonotype was seen ten or more times. The V call is TRBV20-1, the J call TRBJ2-5; D not resolved. Germline V gene sequence: CDR1 DFQATT, CDR2 SNEGSKA (reference sequence). V dropped 0 bases and J dropped 8 bases, with 13 bases sitting between them. This CDR3 region has 13 residues. DNA of the CDR3: TGCAGTGCTAGAGATCTGGCAGCAGGTACCCAGTACTTC. Its translation is CSARDLAAGTQYF.

In this sample, this clonotype turned up once. V usage is TRBV6-9 and J usage is TRBJ2-5; D is unresolved. Germline V CDR1 and CDR2: MNHGY, SVAAGI. The V end lost 3 bases, the J end lost 4 bases, and 21 bases lay between the germline ends. This CDR3 is built from 17 residues. This CDR3 is CASSYRQRPMRGETQYF. The CDR3 region has the DNA TGTGCCAGCAGTTACCGTCAGAGACCGATGCGTGGAGAGACCCAGTACTTC.

This clonotype has at least ten counts. This sequence joins TRBV5-1 and TRBJ1-1, with a possible D match to TRBD1 (5 bases). Per the germline V gene, CDR1 is SGHRS and CDR2 is YFSETQ. This CDR3 has 14 residues. Trimming removed 1 base from V and 4 bases from J, with 11 bases in between. For the CDR3, the DNA is TGCGCCAGCAGCTTGTCTGGGGCTGCCACTGAAGCTTTCTTT. It is translated as CASSLSGAATEAFF.

For this clonotype: The germline gene is not matched at one end of the junction; a read error may be the cause. The V gene is TRBV6-9, the J gene TRBJ1-6; a weak D match, TRBD1 (6 bases). Germline V lookup: CDR1 MNHGY, CDR2 SVAAGI. This CDR3 region has 13 residues. The CDR3 loop is CASSYGGNSPPQF. The CDR3 nucleotides read TGTGCCAGCAGTTACGGGGGCAACTCACCCCCCCAATTT.

As for this clonotype: A read error may account for a junction end that differs from germline. V usage is TRBV10-3 and J usage is TRBJ2-7; 7 nucleotides match TRBD2. The CDR3 runs to 14 residues. Germline V gene sequence: CDR1 ENHRY, CDR2 SYGVKD. For the CDR3, the DNA is TGTGCCATCAGTGAGTCGCGGGAGACCTACGAACAGTACTTC. Translated: CAISESRETYEQYF.

V gene TRBV7-2 combines with J gene TRBJ2-1; D gene unclear. This CDR3 comprises 15 residues. Germline CDR1 is SGHTA and CDR2 is FQGNSA. The V and J ends lost 5 bases and 1 base respectively, with 12 bases between them. The CDR3 DNA sequence: TGTGCCAGCAGCCTAGGGTCTAGATCCTACAATGAGCAGTTCTTC. Its translation: CASSLGSRSYNEQFF.